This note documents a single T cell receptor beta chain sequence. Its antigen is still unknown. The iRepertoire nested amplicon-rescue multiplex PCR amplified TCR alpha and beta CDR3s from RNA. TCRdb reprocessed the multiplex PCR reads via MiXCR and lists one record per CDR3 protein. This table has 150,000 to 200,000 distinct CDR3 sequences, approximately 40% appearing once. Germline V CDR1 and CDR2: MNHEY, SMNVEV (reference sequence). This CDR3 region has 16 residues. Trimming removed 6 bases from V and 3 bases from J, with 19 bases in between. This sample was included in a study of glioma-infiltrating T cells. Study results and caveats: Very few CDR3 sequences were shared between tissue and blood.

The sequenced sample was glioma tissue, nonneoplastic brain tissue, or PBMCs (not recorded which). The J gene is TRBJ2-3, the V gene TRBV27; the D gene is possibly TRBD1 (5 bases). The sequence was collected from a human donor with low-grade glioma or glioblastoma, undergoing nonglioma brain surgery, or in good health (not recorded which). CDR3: CASRRVGPSRTDTQYF. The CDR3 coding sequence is TGTGCCAGCAGACGTGTGGGGCCCTCTAGAACAGATACGCAGTATTTT.